These 10 T cell receptor beta chains were all obtained from the same sample, sequenced in a study of CD8+CD57+ T cells in acquired aplastic anemia. Genomic DNA templated the TCR beta VDJ and CDR3 profiling. TCRdb reprocessed the reads via MiXCR and lists one record per CDR3 protein. The sample has fewer than 250,000 distinct CDR3 sequences; 40% to 60% are singletons. All patients picked for sequencing had shown, by flow cytometry, an expansion of CD8+CD57+ cells. Sequenced sample: sorted CD4+, CD8+, or CD8+CD57+ T cells (not recorded which) from PBMCs. Every receptor here comes from a human donor with aplastic anemia.

Details on this clonotype: The germline gene is not matched at one end of the junction; a read error may be the cause. CDR3 residues: CATSELVSTDTQHF. In DNA, the CDR3 is TGTGCCACCAGTGAGTTAGTTAGCACAGATACGCAGCATTTT. This chain uses TRBV10-3 with TRBJ2-3; no reliable D call. The end of the DNA fits TRBJ1-5 better, so the J call may be wrong. CDR3 length: 14 residues. Germline V gene data show CDR1 as ENHRY and CDR2 as SYGVKD.

This clonotype was seen many times. The genes are TRBV5-8 and TRBJ1-5, with D uncertain. The CDR3 runs 18 residues. Germline lookup yields CDR1 SGHTS and CDR2 YDEGEE. V gave up 0 bases and J gave up 0 bases, with 16 bases separating them. The CDR3 region is CASSLASFRSYSNQPQHF. CDR3 DNA sequence: TGTGCCAGCAGCTTGGCCTCTTTTCGCTCCTATAGCAATCAGCCCCAGCATTTT.

The chain links TRBV19 to TRBJ1-6; D perhaps matches TRBD1 (6 bases). The CDR3 covers 14 residues. Per germline, CDR1 LNHDA and CDR2 SQIVND (reference sequence). Trimming took 9 bases from V and 6 from J, leaving 15 bases between them. CDR3 bases: TGTGCCAGCAACCACCAGGGGACTAATTCACCCCTCCACTTT. Its translation is CASNHQGTNSPLHF.

The sample holds many counts of this clonotype. The chain links TRBV10-1 to TRBJ1-4; the D gene is possibly TRBD1 (5 bases). CDR1 and CDR2 from the germline V gene are WNHNN and SYGVQD (reference sequence). With 0 bases removed from V and 8 bases from J, the gap between germline ends came to 13 bases. CDR3 length: 15 residues. The CDR3, as DNA: TGCGCCAGCAGTGAGTCGAACCAGGGAAAGGAAAAACTGTTTTTT. It encodes CASSESNQGKEKLFF.

The sample holds many counts of this clonotype. The rearrangement uses TRBV27 and TRBJ1-2; 7 bases match TRBD1. Germline V gene lookup returns CDR1 MNHEY and CDR2 SMNVEV (reference sequence). The CDR3 covers 13 residues. V was clipped by 2 bases and J by 7 bases; unmatched bases: 4. CDR3 bases: TGTGCCAGCAGTTTAAAGGGGGCTGGTGGCTACACCTTC. It is translated as CASSLKGAGGYTF.

The DNA of the CDR3 is TGTGCCATACAGGGACCAATGAACACTGAAGCTTTCTTT. Its protein is CAIQGPMNTEAFF. J is TRBJ1-1 and V is TRBV28, with a possible D match to TRBD1 (6 bases). CDR3 length equals 13 residues. Looked up from germline, CDR1 is MDHEN and CDR2 is SYDVKM. Trimming took off 10 bases at V and 0 bases at J, with 12 bases between the two ends.

This chain links TRBV25-1 with TRBJ2-3; the D gene could be TRBD1 or TRBD2 (5 bases each). The V gene's germline CDR1 is MGHDK and CDR2 SYGVNS. Trimming shortened V by 11 bases and J by 2 bases, and 17 bases separated the two germline ends. The CDR3 consists of 14 residues. Here the CDR3 DNA reads TGTGCCTCAAATTCGGGACGGATCACAGATACGCAGTATTTT. As protein: CASNSGRITDTQYF.

This clonotype was counted ten times or more. This chain joins TRBV20-1 and TRBJ1-2, with no clear D. The CDR3 spans 12 residues. Germline V gives CDR1 DFQATT, CDR2 SNEGSKA (reference sequence). Trimming removed 1 base at V and 8 bases at J, with 11 bases between. Here the CDR3 reads CSARGPPRGYTF. In DNA form, the CDR3 reads TGCAGTGCTAGAGGGCCCCCCCGGGGCTACACCTTC.

This clonotype was found many times. The chain links TRBV20-1 to TRBJ1-2; D ambiguous. Germline CDR1 DFQATT, CDR2 SNEGSKA (reference sequence). This CDR3 has 13 residues. V lost 0 bases and J lost 4, with 9 bases in between. The DNA of the CDR3 is TGCAGTGCTAGAGATCAGATCGGCTATGGCTACACCTTC. The encoded protein is CSARDQIGYGYTF.

The sample holds many counts of this clonotype. The chain links TRBV6-6 to TRBJ2-7, with D perhaps being TRBD1 or TRBD2 (6 bases each). V gave up 4 bases and J gave up 13 bases, with 20 bases separating them. This CDR3 spans 13 amino acids. Looked up from germline, CDR1 is MNHNY and CDR2 is SVGAGI (reference sequence). CDR3 nucleotides: TGTGCCAGCAGTTCTGACCTAAGGGGGGCTGCCTACTTC. Protein product: CASSSDLRGAAYF.